This T cell receptor beta chain was obtained from a study of T-cell reconstitution after alpha-beta-depleted transplantation in children. CDR1 and CDR2 from the germline V gene are SGHTA and FQGNSA. Losses at the gene ends were 1 base for V and 6 bases for J; bases not matched to a gene: 3. The length of the CDR3 is 15 residues. As it was prepared, the TCRbeta library received unique molecular identifiers. TCRdb re-analysed the PCR reads in MiXCR, keeping a single row per CDR3 protein. The sample records about 500,000 distinct CDR3 sequences, about 31% being singletons. This clonotype was obtained from a human donor who donated a stem cell graft to a child with aplastic anemia. The chain couples TRBV7-2 to TRBJ2-3; 11 bases align to TRBD2. The specimen was PBMCs from the stem cell graft donor, collected from the stem cell graft. The CDR3 region is CASSLVLAGEDTQYF. CDR3 DNA: TGTGCCAGCAGCTTAGTACTAGCGGGAGAGGATACGCAGTATTTT.